The clone carrying this T cell receptor beta chain was counted once. The germline CDR1 and CDR2 sequences are MNHNY and SVGAGI (reference sequence). Trimming took off 0 bases at V and 1 base at J, with 7 bases between the two ends. The CDR3 is 15 residues long. The data were obtained in a study of OX40 agonist ivuxolimab in advanced cancers. Sequencing was performed with immunoSEQ multiplex PCR; in TCRdb, only in-frame clones are kept and a portion is missing. The table includes some 85,000 clones, around 90% detected once. This sequence was found in an adult with an advanced solid tumor such as melanoma, head and neck, liver or kidney cancer. The genes are TRBV6-6 and TRBJ1-5; D may be TRBD1 (5 bases). The source was CD4+ or CD8+ T cells sorted from blood, collected in a trial of the OX40 agonist ivuxolimab. This CDR3 is CASSYSAGSNQPQHF. Written as DNA, the CDR3 is TGTGCCAGCAGTTACTCAGCAGGGAGCAATCAGCCCCAGCATTTT.